This TCR beta chain was observed in a study of shared clonotypes between healthy human individuals. Comment on this clone: The antigen is undetermined.

The data were produced by immunoSEQ multiplex PCR, yet TCRdb's version contains in-frame clones alone and is incomplete. The sample lists approximately 2.1 million clones; 90% to 95% were seen once. The V and J ends lost 5 bases and 7 bases, in that order; junction bases with no gene match: 8. Germline CDR1 is SEHNR and CDR2 is FQNEAQ (reference sequence). This CDR3 contains 14 residues. General study points: What rarefaction showed was incomplete sorted-subset sequencing despite large depth.

Donors were healthy HIV-negative adults without recently reported acute infections or vaccinations. Memory CD4+ cells were the fraction left after CD45RA+ naive selection. This TCR was sampled from a man younger than 35 in good health. Some clones in this sample may be carry-over from other donors' samples. Material: naive CD4+ T cells from PBMCs. The subset: CD45RA+ positively selected. V gene TRBV7-9 combines with J gene TRBJ1-1, with 9 bases lining up with TRBD1. CDR3 residues: CASSPGGQGSEAFF. For the CDR3, the DNA is TGTGCCAGCAGCCCCGGGGGACAGGGAAGTGAAGCTTTCTTT.